This T cell receptor beta chain was recorded in a study of blood T cell repertoires in COVID-19. On the study more broadly: Italy, Spain and the United States were the sources of the convalescent and acute COVID-19 samples. Nucleic acid was either cDNA or gDNA, and it came from T cells, B-cell-depleted T cells, or PBMCs.

Germline V lookup: CDR1 SGHTA, CDR2 FQGTGA. The CDR3 runs 15 residues. Trimming took 2 bases from V and 0 from J, leaving 9 bases between them. In the authors' methods: Reference gene primer amplification gave nucleated cell count estimates. Clones were read by immunoSEQ multiplex PCR, and TCRdb kept only the in-frame ones, dropping some. V and J calls plus clone size are reproduced from that table; the DNA served to infer D and trimming. Counted here are approximately 250,000 clones, over 80% occurring once; the ten biggest clones make up about 6.3%. Sequences were obtained from peripheral blood. The chain combines TRBV7-3 with TRBJ2-3; D ambiguous. The TCR sequence derives from an older woman with active or convalescent COVID-19. This CDR3 is CASSLEATSTDTQYF. The CDR3 coding sequence is TGTGCCAGCAGCTTAGAAGCAACTAGCACAGATACGCAGTATTTT.